This T cell receptor (beta chain) came from a study of cytomegalovirus exposure and HLA in healthy donors. V trimming: 3 bases; J trimming: 10 bases; junction bases outside the gene matches: 15. The germline gives CDR1 SGDLS, CDR2 YYNGEE. This CDR3 is 16 amino acids long. The donors formed part of the 120-subject validation cohort, distinct from the approximately 640-subject first cohort. Measured with immunoSEQ multiplex PCR; TCRdb has only the in-frame clones, and not every one. Of about 110,000 clones listed, 88% are singletons. Sequenced material: PBMCs. This TCR was recovered from a woman aged 18-29 years in good health and CMV-seronegative. The J gene is TRBJ2-1, the V gene TRBV9; 8 nucleotides match TRBD2. DNA for the CDR3: TGTGCCAGCAGCGAAGGACCGGGACTAGGGCCCCACGAGCAGTTCTTC. Translating gives CASSEGPGLGPHEQFF.